This T cell receptor beta chain originates from a study of technical replicates of blood from several donors. Trimming at V came to 4 bases and at J to 0 bases, leaving 3 bases not matched to a gene. The CDR3 loop spans 17 amino acids. Germline V CDR1 and CDR2: MRHNA, SNTAGT. Some clones are missing from TCRdb's copy, which holds only in-frame ones; the method was immunoSEQ multiplex PCR. This sample has about 66,000 clones; approximately 97% occur once, and the top ten carry 0.2% to 0.3%. The origin of this receptor is a human donor in good health. This rearrangement joins TRBV6-4 to TRBJ2-6; 10 bases fit TRBD2. Sequenced: T cells isolated from PBMCs. The CDR3 spells CASSVEREGSGANVLTF. The CDR3 coding sequence is TGTGCCAGCAGTGTGGAGCGGGAGGGCTCTGGGGCCAACGTCCTGACTTTC.